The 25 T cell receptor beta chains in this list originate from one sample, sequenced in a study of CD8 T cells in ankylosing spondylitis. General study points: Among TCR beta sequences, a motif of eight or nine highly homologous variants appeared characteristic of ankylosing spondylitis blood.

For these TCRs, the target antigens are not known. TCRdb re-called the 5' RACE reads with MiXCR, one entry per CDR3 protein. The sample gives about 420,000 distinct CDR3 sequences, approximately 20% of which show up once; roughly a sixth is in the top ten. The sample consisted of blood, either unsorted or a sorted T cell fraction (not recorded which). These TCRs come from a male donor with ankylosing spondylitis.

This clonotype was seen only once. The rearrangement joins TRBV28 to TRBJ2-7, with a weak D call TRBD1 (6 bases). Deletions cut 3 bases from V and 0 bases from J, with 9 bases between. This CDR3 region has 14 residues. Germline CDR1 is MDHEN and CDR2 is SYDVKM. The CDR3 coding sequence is TGTGCCAGCAGTTTGGGACACGACTCCTACGAGCAGTACTTC. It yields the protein CASSLGHDSYEQYF.

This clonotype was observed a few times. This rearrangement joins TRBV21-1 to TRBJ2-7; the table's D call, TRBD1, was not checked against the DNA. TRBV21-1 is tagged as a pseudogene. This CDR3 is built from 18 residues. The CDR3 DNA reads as TGTGCCAGCAGCAAAGCCGTAGGGTGCGGGCCAATCTCCTACGAGCAGTACTTC. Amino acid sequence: CASSKAVGCGPISYEQYF.

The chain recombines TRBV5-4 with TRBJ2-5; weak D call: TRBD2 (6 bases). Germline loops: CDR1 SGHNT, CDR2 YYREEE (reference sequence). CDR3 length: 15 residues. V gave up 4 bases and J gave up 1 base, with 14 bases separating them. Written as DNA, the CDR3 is TGTGCCAGCAGCACCCAACTAGCTATCCAAGAGACCCAGTACTTC. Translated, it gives CASSTQLAIQETQYF.

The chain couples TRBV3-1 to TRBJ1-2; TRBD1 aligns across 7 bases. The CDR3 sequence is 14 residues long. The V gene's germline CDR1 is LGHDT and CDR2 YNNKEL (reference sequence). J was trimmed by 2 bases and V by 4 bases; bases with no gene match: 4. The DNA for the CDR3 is TGTGCCAGCAGCCTGCAGACAGGGAACTATGGCTACACCTTC. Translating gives CASSLQTGNYGYTF.

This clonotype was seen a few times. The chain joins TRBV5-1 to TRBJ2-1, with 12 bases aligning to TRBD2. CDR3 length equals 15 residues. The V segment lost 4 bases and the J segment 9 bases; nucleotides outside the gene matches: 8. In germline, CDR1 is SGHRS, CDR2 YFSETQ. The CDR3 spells CASSASGRAGFEQFF. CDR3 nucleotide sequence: TGCGCCAGCAGCGCTAGCGGGAGGGCCGGTTTTGAGCAGTTCTTC. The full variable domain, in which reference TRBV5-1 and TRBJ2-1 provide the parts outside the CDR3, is KAGVTQTPRYLIKTRGQQVTLSCSPISGHRSVSWYQQTPGQGLQFLFEYFSETQRNKGNFPGRFSGRQFSNSRSEMNVSTLELGDSALYLCASSASGRAGFEQFFGPGTRLTVL.

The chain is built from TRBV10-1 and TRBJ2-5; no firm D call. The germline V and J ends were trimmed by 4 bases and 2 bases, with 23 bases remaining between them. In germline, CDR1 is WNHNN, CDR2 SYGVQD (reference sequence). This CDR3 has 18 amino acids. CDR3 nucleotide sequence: TGCGCCAGCAGTGTAGGTTTACGCCAAGTCAGCCTACAAGAGACCCAGTACTTC. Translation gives CASSVGLRQVSLQETQYF.

The CDR3 bases are TGTGCCAGCAGTGAATCGGGCTGGCAAAGGACCCAGTACTTC. Its translation: CASSESGWQRTQYF. This chain joins TRBV6-1 and TRBJ2-5; D gene ambiguous. This CDR3 has 14 amino acids. V lost 2 bases to trimming and J lost 7 bases, with 14 bases between them. The V gene's germline CDR1 is MNHNS and CDR2 SASEGT.

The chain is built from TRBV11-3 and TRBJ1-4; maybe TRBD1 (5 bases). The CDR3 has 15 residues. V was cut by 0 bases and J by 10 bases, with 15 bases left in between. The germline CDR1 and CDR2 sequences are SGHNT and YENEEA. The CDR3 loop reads CASSLDGTVFAKLFF. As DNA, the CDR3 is TGTGCCAGCAGCTTAGATGGGACGGTGTTTGCAAAACTGTTTTTT. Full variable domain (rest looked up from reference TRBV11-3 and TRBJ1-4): EAGVVQSPRYKIIEKKQPVAFWCNPISGHNTLYWYLQNLGQGPELLIRYENEEAVDDSQLPKDRFSAERLKGVDSTLKIQPAELGDSAVYLCASSLDGTVFAKLFFGSGTQLSVL.

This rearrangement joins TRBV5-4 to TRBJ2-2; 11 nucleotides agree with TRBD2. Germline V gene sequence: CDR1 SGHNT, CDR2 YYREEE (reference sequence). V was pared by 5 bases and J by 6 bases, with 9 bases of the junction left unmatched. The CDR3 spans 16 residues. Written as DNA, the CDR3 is TGTGCCAGCAGTTTACTAGCGGGAGTAACCGCCGGGGAGCTGTTTTTT. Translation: CASSLLAGVTAGELFF.

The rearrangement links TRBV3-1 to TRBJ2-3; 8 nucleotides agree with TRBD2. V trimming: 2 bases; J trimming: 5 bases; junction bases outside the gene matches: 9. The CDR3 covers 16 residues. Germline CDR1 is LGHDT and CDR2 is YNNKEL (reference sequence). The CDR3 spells CASSQRRGLARDTQYF. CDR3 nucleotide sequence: TGTGCCAGCAGCCAAAGAAGAGGACTAGCTCGAGATACGCAGTATTTT.

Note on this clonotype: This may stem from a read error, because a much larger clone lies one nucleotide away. CDR3 amino acids: CASSTVRTHQETQYF. CDR3 coding DNA: TGCGCCAGCAGCACGGTCAGAACCCACCAAGAGACCCAGTACTTC. V gene TRBV4-1 combines with J gene TRBJ2-5; D call uncertain. Germline CDR1 MGHRA, CDR2 YSYEKL. Trimming stripped 5 bases from V and 0 bases from J, with 13 bases between. The CDR3 length is 15 residues.

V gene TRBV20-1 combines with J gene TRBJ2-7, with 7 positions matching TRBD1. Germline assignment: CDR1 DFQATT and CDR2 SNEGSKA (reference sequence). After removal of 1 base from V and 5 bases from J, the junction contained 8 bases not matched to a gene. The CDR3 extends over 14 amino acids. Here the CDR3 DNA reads TGCAGTGCTAGAGGGAGACAGGGTCCAGACGAGCAGTACTTC. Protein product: CSARGRQGPDEQYF.

For the CDR3, the DNA is TGTGCCAGCAGTGCGGGACAGAGCAATCAGCCCCAGCATTTT. This gives the protein CASSAGQSNQPQHF. The chain recombines TRBV2 with TRBJ1-5, with TRBD1 matching 7 bases. Germline lookup yields CDR1 SNHLY and CDR2 FYNNEI. The J segment lost 1 base and the V segment lost 4 bases, leaving 1 base of the junction unmatched. CDR3 length: 14 amino acids.

CDR3 sequence reads: CASSLLAGGNTGELFF. CDR3 DNA sequence: TGCGCCAGCAGCCTACTAGCGGGAGGGAACACCGGGGAGCTGTTTTTT. This chain connects TRBV5-1 to TRBJ2-2, with 12 bases fitting TRBD2. J gave up 1 base and V 4 bases, and 2 bases lay outside the gene matches. CDR1 is SGHRS and CDR2 is YFSETQ in the germline V gene. The CDR3 is made up of 16 amino acids.

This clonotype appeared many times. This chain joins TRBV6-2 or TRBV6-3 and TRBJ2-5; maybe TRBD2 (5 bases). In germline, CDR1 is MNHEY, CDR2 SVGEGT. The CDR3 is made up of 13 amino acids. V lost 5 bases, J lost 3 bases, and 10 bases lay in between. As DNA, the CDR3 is TGTGCCAGCAGTACGGACTCCGAAGAGACCCAGTACTTC. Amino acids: CASSTDSEETQYF.

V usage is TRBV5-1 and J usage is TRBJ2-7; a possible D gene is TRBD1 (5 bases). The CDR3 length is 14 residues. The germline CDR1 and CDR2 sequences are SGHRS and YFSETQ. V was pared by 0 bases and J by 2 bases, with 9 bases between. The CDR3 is CASSLEKGPYEQYF. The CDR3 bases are TGCGCCAGCAGCTTGGAAAAGGGGCCCTACGAGCAGTACTTC.

CDR3 sequence: CASSRWPSGRSGSDTQYF. CDR3 bases: TGCGCCAGCAGCAGGTGGCCTAGCGGGAGATCGGGTTCAGATACGCAGTATTTT. The rearrangement links TRBV5-1 to TRBJ2-3; 10 positions match TRBD2. The CDR3 is made up of 18 amino acids. Germline V gives CDR1 SGHRS, CDR2 YFSETQ. V was pared by 4 bases and J by 4 bases, with 15 bases of the junction left unmatched.

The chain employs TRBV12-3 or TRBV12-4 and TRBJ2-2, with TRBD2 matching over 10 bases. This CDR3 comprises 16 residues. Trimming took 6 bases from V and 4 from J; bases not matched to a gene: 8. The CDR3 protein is CASSPSSGRPTGELFF. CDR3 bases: TGTGCCAGCAGCCCCTCTAGCGGGAGACCCACCGGGGAGCTGTTTTTT.

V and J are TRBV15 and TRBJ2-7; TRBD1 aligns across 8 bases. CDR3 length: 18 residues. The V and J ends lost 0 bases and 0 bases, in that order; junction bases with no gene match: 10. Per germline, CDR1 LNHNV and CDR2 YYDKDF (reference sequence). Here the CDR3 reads CATSRDVLRTGSSYEQYF. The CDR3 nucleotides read TGTGCCACCAGCAGAGATGTCCTAAGGACAGGGAGCTCCTACGAGCAGTACTTC. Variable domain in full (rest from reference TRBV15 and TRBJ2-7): DAMVIQNPRYQVTQFGKPVTLSCSQTLNHNVMYWYQQKSSQAPKLLFHYYDKDFNNEADTPDNFQSRRPNTSFCFLDIRSPGLGDTAMYLCATSRDVLRTGSSYEQYFGPGTRLTVT.

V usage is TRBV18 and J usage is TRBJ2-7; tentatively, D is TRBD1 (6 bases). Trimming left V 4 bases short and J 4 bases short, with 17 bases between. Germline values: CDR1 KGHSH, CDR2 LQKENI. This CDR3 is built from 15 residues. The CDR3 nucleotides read TGTGCCAGCTCACGGGATCAGGGGCTTGGGTACGAGCAGTACTTC. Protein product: CASSRDQGLGYEQYF.

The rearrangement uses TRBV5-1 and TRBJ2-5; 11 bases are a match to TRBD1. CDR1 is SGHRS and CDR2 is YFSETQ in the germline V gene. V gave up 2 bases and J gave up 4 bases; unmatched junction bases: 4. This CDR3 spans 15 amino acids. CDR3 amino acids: CASSLRTGGSETQYF. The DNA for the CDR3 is TGCGCCAGCAGCTTACGGACAGGGGGCTCAGAGACCCAGTACTTC.

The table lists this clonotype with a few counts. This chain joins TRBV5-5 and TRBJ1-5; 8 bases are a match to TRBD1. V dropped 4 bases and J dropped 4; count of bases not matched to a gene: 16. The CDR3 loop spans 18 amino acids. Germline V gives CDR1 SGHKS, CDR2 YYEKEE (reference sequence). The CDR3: CASSESLSGQGLNQPQHF. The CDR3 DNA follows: TGTGCCAGCAGCGAGAGCCTGAGCGGACAGGGTCTTAATCAGCCCCAGCATTTT.

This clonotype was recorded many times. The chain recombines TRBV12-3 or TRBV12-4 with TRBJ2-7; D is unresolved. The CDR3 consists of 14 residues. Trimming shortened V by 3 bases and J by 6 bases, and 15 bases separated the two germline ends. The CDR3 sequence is CASSFGGGRTEQYF. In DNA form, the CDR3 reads TGTGCCAGCAGTTTCGGCGGTGGACGGACCGAGCAGTACTTC.

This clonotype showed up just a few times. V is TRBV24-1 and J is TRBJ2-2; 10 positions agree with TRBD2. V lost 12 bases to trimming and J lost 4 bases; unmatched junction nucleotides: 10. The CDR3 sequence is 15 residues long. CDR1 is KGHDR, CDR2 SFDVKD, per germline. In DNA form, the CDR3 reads TGTGCCGTAGAAAAGCGGGAGGGCGGCACCGGGGAGCTGTTTTTT. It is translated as CAVEKREGGTGELFF.

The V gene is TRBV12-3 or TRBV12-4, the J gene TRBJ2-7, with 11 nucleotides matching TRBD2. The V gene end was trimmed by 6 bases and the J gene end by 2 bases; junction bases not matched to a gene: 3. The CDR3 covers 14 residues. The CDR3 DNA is TGTGCCAGCAGGCGACTAGCGGGACCCTACGAGCAGTACTTC. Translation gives CASRRLAGPYEQYF.